This T cell receptor beta chain originates from a study of blood T cell repertoires in COVID-19. Study in general: Some COVID-19 samples were acute and others convalescent; all came from the United States, Italy and Spain. In each case, the material was cDNA or gDNA derived from T cells, B-cell-depleted T cells, or PBMCs.

Germline V CDR1 and CDR2: ENHRY, SYGVKD. This CDR3 has 15 amino acids. Trimming shortened V by 3 bases and J by 3 bases, and 11 bases separated the two germline ends. Authors' analysis steps: How many nucleated cells were present was estimated from reference gene primer amplification. Assay used: immunoSEQ multiplex PCR; TCRdb lists only in-frame clones, some missing. V and J calls and clone size are those listed in that table; D and trimming were worked out from the DNA. Among around 140,000 clones listed, 84% were seen once. Material: peripheral blood. The chain links TRBV10-3 to TRBJ2-2; D may be TRBD1 (8 bases). The source is a man younger than 40 with COVID-19, enrolled during active disease. The chain's CDR3 is CAISETGGDTGELFF. The CDR3 DNA reads as TGTGCCATCAGTGAAACAGGGGGGGACACCGGGGAGCTGTTTTTT.